This entry concerns a single TCR beta chain. This same CDR3 is encoded by further DNA sequences in the sample. V was cut by 3 bases and J by 4 bases, with 7 bases left in between. This CDR3 comprises 12 residues. The germline V gene encodes CDR1 SEHNR and CDR2 FQNEAQ (reference sequence). Study processing details: Amplification of reference gene primers was used by the study to estimate nucleated cell counts. The table came from immunoSEQ multiplex PCR; TCRdb's copy has only in-frame clones and leaves some out. V, J and clone size were drawn from that table, and D and trimming were deduced from the DNA. The data contain 200,000 to 300,000 clones, 87% of them singletons. The sample is drawn from a study of blood T cell repertoires in COVID-19. Study overall: Acute and convalescent COVID-19 samples came from the United States, Italy and Spain. The analysed material was cDNA or gDNA that came from T cells, B-cell-depleted T cells, or PBMCs.

The gene calls are TRBV7-9 and TRBJ2-7; D possibly corresponds to TRBD1 (6 bases). Material: peripheral blood. This clonotype was obtained from a woman aged 40-49 years who had recovered from COVID-19. CDR3 sequence: CASSLGAYEQYF. For the CDR3, the DNA is TGTGCCAGCAGCTTGGGGGCATACGAGCAGTACTTC.